The 13 T cell receptor beta chains listed next were all sequenced from one sample in a study of blood T cell repertoires in COVID-19. The method was immunoSEQ multiplex PCR; TCRdb's version includes in-frame clones alone and lacks a portion of them. The sample yields roughly 400,000 clones, over 75% seen once. Sequenced sample: PBMCs or T cells enriched from blood (not recorded which). These receptor sequences come from a man in his thirties or forties who had recovered from COVID-19.

The CDR3 DNA reads as TGTGCCAGCAGCAGGGTAGCTAACTATGGCTACACCTTC. Translated, it gives CASSRVANYGYTF. V is TRBV6-5 and J is TRBJ1-2, with D perhaps matching TRBD1 (5 bases). The V gene lost 6 bases and the J gene lost 0 bases, with 8 bases spanning the gap. The CDR3 sequence is 13 residues long. Germline-derived CDR1 and CDR2 are MNHEY and SVGAGI.

The chain couples TRBV9 to TRBJ2-1; 10 bases are shared with TRBD2. Germline V gene lookup returns CDR1 SGDLS and CDR2 YYNGEE. The V segment lost 0 bases and the J segment 7 bases; nucleotides outside the gene matches: 4. CDR3 length: 15 residues. The CDR3 sequence: CASSVGGSGRNEQFF. The CDR3 DNA reads as TGTGCCAGCAGCGTAGGGGGTAGCGGGAGGAATGAGCAGTTCTTC. The full variable domain, with the rest looked up from reference TRBV9 and TRBJ2-1, is DSGVTQTPKHLITATGQRVTLRCSPRSGDLSVYWYQQSLDQGLQFLIQYYNGEERAKGNILERFSAQQFPDLHSELNLSSLELGDSALYFCASSVGGSGRNEQFFGPGTRLTVL.

J is TRBJ1-1 and V is TRBV7-2; 11 nucleotides line up with TRBD1. V lost 5 bases to trimming and J lost 4 bases; unmatched junction nucleotides: 6. The CDR3 runs 15 residues. Germline-derived CDR1 and CDR2 are SGHTA and FQGNSA. This CDR3 is CASSLGQGVVTEAFF. The CDR3, as DNA: TGTGCCAGCAGCCTGGGACAGGGGGTTGTCACTGAAGCTTTCTTT.

The count of this clone is one. CDR3: CASSPVAGLSTGANVLTF. In DNA form, the CDR3 reads TGTGCCAGCTCACCAGTGGCAGGCCTATCGACTGGGGCCAACGTCCTGACTTTC. The chain has TRBV18 and TRBJ2-6; D is unresolved. The germline CDR1 and CDR2 sequences are KGHSH and LQKENI. The CDR3 loop spans 18 amino acids. With 2 bases removed from V and 2 bases from J, the gap between germline ends came to 16 bases.

V gene TRBV28 combines with J gene TRBJ1-4; D is possibly TRBD1 (5 bases). Germline lookup yields CDR1 MDHEN and CDR2 SYDVKM. The CDR3 is 13 amino acids. Trimming pared 8 bases from V and 5 bases from J, leaving 12 bases between. As DNA, the CDR3 is TGTGCCAGCCTGGACATTGGGAATGAAAAACTGTTTTTT. It yields the protein CASLDIGNEKLFF.

The chain recombines TRBV5-5 with TRBJ2-7; D remains unclear. Germline CDR1 is SGHKS and CDR2 is YYEKEE (reference sequence). V was cut by 3 bases and J by 1 base, with 17 bases left in between. CDR3 length: 16 residues. CDR3 sequence reads: CASSWLESPVSYEQYF. CDR3 nucleotides: TGTGCCAGCAGCTGGCTGGAGTCCCCGGTTTCCTACGAGCAGTACTTC.

The chain uses TRBV9 and TRBJ1-4; D might be TRBD1 (5 bases). Looked up from germline, CDR1 is SGDLS and CDR2 is YYNGEE. There are 14 residues in the CDR3. V lost 5 bases to trimming and J lost 4 bases, with 12 bases between them. CDR3 protein: CASSLGQINEKLFF. CDR3 DNA: TGTGCCAGCAGTTTGGGGCAGATTAATGAAAAACTGTTTTTT.

This rearrangement joins TRBV28 to TRBJ2-1, with 9 bases fitting TRBD2. The J segment lost 2 bases and the V segment lost 1 base, leaving 3 bases of the junction unmatched. The CDR3 sequence is 16 residues long. CDR1 and CDR2 from the germline V gene are MDHEN and SYDVKM. The CDR3 DNA is TGTGCCAGCAGTTTATTGGCGGGAGGGACCTACAATGAGCAGTTCTTC. It translates to CASSLLAGGTYNEQFF. Full variable domain (outside the CDR3, taken from reference TRBV28 and TRBJ2-1): DVKVTQSSRYLVKRTGEKVFLECVQDMDHENMFWYRQDPGLGLRLIYFSYDVKMKEKGDIPEGYSVSREKKERFSLILESASTNQTSMYLCASSLLAGGTYNEQFFGPGTRLTVL.

In this sample, this clone turned up once. This rearrangement joins TRBV3-1 (or the pseudogene TRBV3-2) to TRBJ1-1; the D is unclear. The CDR3 is 12 residues long. V gave up 4 bases and J gave up 5 bases, with 8 bases separating them. Germline V gene data show CDR1 as LGHDT and CDR2 as YNNKEL (reference sequence). DNA of the CDR3: TGTGCCAGCAGCCTCTCGGGAACTGAAGCTTTCTTT. This encodes CASSLSGTEAFF.

The chain has TRBV24-1 and TRBJ2-7; possible D gene TRBD2, 5 bases. The V gene's germline CDR1 is KGHDR and CDR2 SFDVKD. Trimming took 5 bases from V and 7 from J, leaving 11 bases between them. The CDR3 loop spans 12 amino acids. CDR3 protein: CATSAGSGEQYF. The CDR3 DNA reads as TGTGCCACCAGTGCGGGGTCGGGGGAGCAGTACTTC.

The rearrangement uses TRBV7-9 and TRBJ1-5, with 9 bases lining up with TRBD1. V was pared by 5 bases and J by 5 bases, with 10 bases of the junction left unmatched. CDR1 and CDR2 from the germline V gene are SEHNR and FQNEAQ (reference sequence). The CDR3 sequence is 16 residues long. CDR3 region: CASSAGTGLLDQPQHF. The CDR3 nucleotides are TGTGCCAGCAGCGCCGGGACAGGGCTTTTGGATCAGCCCCAGCATTTT.

The rearrangement joins TRBV12-3 or TRBV12-4 to TRBJ2-4, with 11 bases fitting TRBD2. V lost 9 bases, J lost 6 bases, and 4 bases stayed unmatched. The CDR3 totals 13 residues. CDR3 DNA: TGTGCCAGTACTAGCGGGAGTGGAAACATTCAGTACTTC. Its translation is CASTSGSGNIQYF.

This sequence joins TRBV27 and TRBJ1-5; 10 bases are a match to TRBD1. The CDR3 is made up of 15 amino acids. Trimming took 8 bases from V and 2 from J; bases not matched to a gene: 6. CDR1 is MNHEY and CDR2 is SMNVEV in the germline V gene (reference sequence). CDR3 sequence (DNA): TGTGCCAGCGGAGTCGGACAGGGGGGCAATCAGCCCCAGCATTTT. Translating it yields CASGVGQGGNQPQHF.